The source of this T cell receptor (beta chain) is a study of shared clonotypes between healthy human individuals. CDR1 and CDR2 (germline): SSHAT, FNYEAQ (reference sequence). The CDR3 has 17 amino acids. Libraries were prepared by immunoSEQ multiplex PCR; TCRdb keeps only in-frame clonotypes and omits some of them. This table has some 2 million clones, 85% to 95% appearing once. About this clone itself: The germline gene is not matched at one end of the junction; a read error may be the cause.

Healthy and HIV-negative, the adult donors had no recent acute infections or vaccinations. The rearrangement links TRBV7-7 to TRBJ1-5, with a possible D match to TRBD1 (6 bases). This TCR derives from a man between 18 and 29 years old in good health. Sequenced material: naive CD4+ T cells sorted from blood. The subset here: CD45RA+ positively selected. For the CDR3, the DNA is TGTGCTAGCAGCTTTGGGACCGGGACACACTCAAATCAGCCCCAGCATTTT. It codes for CASSFGTGTHSNQPQHF.